The 14 T cell receptor beta chains in this list originate from one sample, sequenced in a study of blood T cells in healthy people across ages. A J-beta primer mix and a sample-barcoded 5' primer were used in a second PCR of about 7 to 12 cycles. TCRdb reprocessed the 5' RACE reads with MiXCR, giving one entry per CDR3 protein. Of approximately 800,000 distinct CDR3 sequences detected, around two thirds appear once; the ten largest clones hold around 30%. The sample taken for sequencing was blood. Receptor source: a man aged 25-40 years in good health.

The chain couples TRBV6-2 or TRBV6-3 to TRBJ1-5, with 7 bases aligning to TRBD1. V lost 6 bases to trimming and J lost 3 bases; unmatched junction nucleotides: 5. This CDR3 spans 14 amino acids. In germline, CDR1 is MNHEY, CDR2 SVGEGT. CDR3 nucleotide sequence: TGTGCCAGCAGGATGACAGGGCCCAATCAGCCCCAGCATTTT. It encodes CASRMTGPNQPQHF.

This chain uses TRBV28 with TRBJ2-1; the match to TRBD1 covers 8 bases. The V gene end was trimmed by 4 bases and the J gene end by 2 bases; junction bases not matched to a gene: 4. CDR1 and CDR2 from the germline V gene are MDHEN and SYDVKM. The CDR3 length is 15 residues. Here the CDR3 DNA reads TGTGCCAGCAGTTGGACAGGGTCCCCCTACAATGAGCAGTTCTTC. Translating gives CASSWTGSPYNEQFF.

This chain links TRBV27 with TRBJ2-7; TRBD1 agrees at 8 bases. With 7 bases clipped from V and 2 bases from J, the junction kept 4 bases outside the gene matches. CDR1 and CDR2 (germline): MNHEY, SMNVEV (reference sequence). The CDR3 covers 13 residues. In nucleotides, the CDR3 is TGTGCCAGCACCGGGGACAGGACCTACGAGCAGTACTTC. Its protein is CASTGDRTYEQYF.

As to this clonotype: Since a much larger clone is just one base distant, this may be a read error. The V gene is TRBV20-1, the J gene TRBJ1-6, with TRBD1 identical over 11 bases. This CDR3 has 15 residues. Trimming at V came to 5 bases and at J to 10 bases, leaving 10 bases not matched to a gene. Germline CDR1 reads DFQATT; CDR2 reads SNEGSKA (reference sequence). CDR3 residues: CSAGGTGGSRSPLHF. Here the CDR3 DNA reads TGCAGTGCTGGGGGGACAGGGGGTAGCCGGTCACCCCTCCACTTT.

The rearrangement uses TRBV10-3 and TRBJ1-1, with TRBD1 as a possible D gene (5 bases). The germline V gene encodes CDR1 ENHRY and CDR2 SYGVKD. The V and J ends lost 8 bases and 2 bases respectively, with 9 bases between them. The CDR3 sequence is 12 residues long. CDR3 in amino acids: CAIARGNTEAFF. DNA of the CDR3: TGTGCCATCGCCCGGGGCAACACTGAAGCTTTCTTT.

The rearrangement uses TRBV12-3 or TRBV12-4 and TRBJ2-4; 9 bases are a match to TRBD1. Gene TRBJ2-7 matches the end of the DNA better, so the J call may be wrong. CDR3 length: 16 residues. The CDR3 loop reads CASSFAPDRGTYEQYF. Written as DNA, the CDR3 is TGTGCCAGCAGTTTTGCCCCGGACAGGGGAACCTACGAGCAGTACTTC.

The chain recombines TRBV7-9 with TRBJ2-7; possible D gene TRBD1, 5 bases. The CDR3 sequence is 14 residues long. Looked up from germline, CDR1 is SEHNR and CDR2 is FQNEAQ (reference sequence). The V and J ends lost 2 bases and 3 bases respectively, with 11 bases between them. The CDR3 bases are TGTGCCAGCAGCTTAAGTCAGGGCCTCTACGAGCAGTACTTC. Amino acid sequence: CASSLSQGLYEQYF.

The CDR3 is CASSLWDNEQFF. CDR3 bases: TGTGCCAGCAGCTTGTGGGACAATGAGCAGTTCTTC. The chain carries TRBV5-5 and TRBJ2-1, with unresolved D. V was clipped by 1 base and J by 5 bases, with 4 bases between them. Germline lookup yields CDR1 SGHKS and CDR2 YYEKEE (reference sequence). CDR3 size: 12 residues. The whole variable domain, remainder taken from reference TRBV5-5 and TRBJ2-1, is DAGVTQSPTHLIKTRGQQVTLRCSPISGHKSVSWYQQVLGQGPQFIFQYYEKEERGRGNFPDRFSARQFPNYSSELNVNALLLGDSALYLCASSLWDNEQFFGPGTRLTVL.

The chain recombines TRBV7-8 with TRBJ1-2; D call uncertain. CDR1 is SGHVS and CDR2 is FQNEAQ in the germline V gene. CDR3 size: 13 residues. V was shortened by 6 bases and J by 4 bases, with 12 bases between the two germline ends. CDR3 protein: CASSRSGSYGYTF. The CDR3 DNA reads as TGTGCCAGCAGTCGGTCGGGGAGCTATGGCTACACCTTC.

This clonotype occurred many times. The J gene is TRBJ1-6, the V gene TRBV20-1, with TRBD1 as a possible D gene (5 bases). Germline CDR1 DFQATT, CDR2 SNEGSKA (reference sequence). This CDR3 is 17 amino acids long. The germline V and J ends were trimmed by 6 bases and 0 bases, with 18 bases remaining between them. The CDR3 here is CSAGQGEADSYNSPLHF. The CDR3, as DNA: TGCAGTGCCGGGCAGGGTGAGGCAGACTCCTATAATTCACCCCTCCACTTT.

This chain joins TRBV7-4 and TRBJ2-1; TRBD2 aligns across 11 bases. Germline loops: CDR1 SGHVT, CDR2 SQSDAQ. This CDR3 is built from 18 residues. Trimming took 1 base from V and 0 from J; bases not matched to a gene: 5. The CDR3: CASSLGTSGPVSYNEQFF. The CDR3 DNA reads TGTGCCAGCAGCTTAGGGACTAGCGGGCCTGTCTCCTACAATGAGCAGTTCTTC.

This clonotype was seen a handful of times. The chain couples TRBV21-1 to TRBJ2-7. TRBV21-1 has pseudogene status. This CDR3 has 17 residues. CDR3 nucleotides: TGTGCCAGCAGCATAGAGGAGACTCTAACCGTCTCCTACGAGCAGTACTTC. As protein: CASSIEETLTVSYEQYF.

The CDR3 sequence is CSAPKATGVPNTEAFF. The DNA of the CDR3 is TGCAGTGCCCCAAAAGCGACAGGGGTCCCGAACACTGAAGCTTTCTTT. This chain connects TRBV20-1 to TRBJ1-1, with 8 bases fitting TRBD1. The CDR3 runs 16 residues. J gave up 1 base and V 6 bases, and 13 bases lay outside the gene matches. Germline V lookup: CDR1 DFQATT, CDR2 SNEGSKA (reference sequence).

The rearrangement joins TRBV3-1 to TRBJ2-5; D is possibly TRBD1 (5 bases). The last part of the DNA fits TRBJ2-1 better; the J call may be wrong. The CDR3 runs to 12 residues. CDR1 and CDR2 from the germline V gene are LGHDT and YNNKEL (reference sequence). This CDR3 reads CASSRGQETQFF. Written as DNA, the CDR3 is TGTGCCAGCAGCAGGGGTCAAGAGACCCAGTTCTTC.